Listed here is a single TCR beta chain. This clone was picked up one time. The target of this receptor is not known. The sample holds no much larger clone one base away, and base qualities are not on file. These data originate in a study of blood T cell repertoires in COVID-19 (TCRdb year 2020). About the investigation overall: Samples from collaborators originated in the United States, Italy and Spain and spanned both the acute and convalescent phases of COVID-19. The prospective study material was composed of cDNA or gDNA derived from T cells, B-cell-depleted T cells, or PBMCs. The dataset comprised deeply sampled blood TCRbeta repertoires from subjects exposed to, actively infected with, or recovered from COVID-19. The repertoires were made available in a free public database intended to serve as a resource for research on the immune response to SARS-CoV-2. The samples were drawn from two sources: the first 160 participants of the ongoing ImmuneRACE study, and 1,254 subjects contributed by 6 global collaborators. The sample metadata nearly always contained a de-identified subject ID, COVID-19 status, age in years and sex. Where HLA class I and class II types were available, the types were taken from metadata supplied by the sample provider, not from assay-based typing.

Broad study findings and their caveats: The amount of clinical and demographic metadata varied by source and participant and was provided uncurated.

Each collaborating institution followed its own protocols to collect whole blood in K2EDTA tubes. For TCRbeta analysis, collaborator samples were shipped as frozen whole blood, as isolated PBMCs, or as DNA extracted from either sample type. Germline trimming: 7 bases from V, 3 bases from J; junction bases outside gene matches: 9. Its CDR3 holds 15 amino acids, cysteine through phenylalanine. Just CDR3 DNA is preserved here, 45 bases in frame from base 1. CDR1 and CDR2, looked up from the germline V gene, are SGHRS and YFSETQ. TCRbeta CDR3 regions were amplified from genomic DNA by means of the immunoSEQ Assay, a bias-controlled multiplex PCR. The paper's processing steps were these. The number of nucleated cells in each sample was estimated from the amplification of reference gene primers within the assay. To quantify the absolute abundance of each unique TCRbeta CDR3 rearrangement, sequence reads were collapsed and filtered. For each sample, productive Simpson clonality was calculated as the square root of Simpson's diversity index across productive rearrangements. TCRdb provides this immuneACCESS table in a form limited to in-frame rearrangements. Some clones are lacking; in checked studies, under half of them reflect an unresolved V gene, and why the rest are absent is not known. The V and J calls and the clone size are those of that table, but D and trimming were determined from the DNA. This sample has under 200,000 clones in its table, and 70% to 90% of those were observed once. Jointly, the top ten make up around 9.5% of the sample.

This sequence uses TRBV5-1 and TRBJ2-1, with 8 middle bases fitting TRBD1. The origin of this receptor is a woman aged 80 or older with acute or convalescent COVID-19. The sample comprised peripheral blood. CDR3 loop: CASSPGQGRYNEQFF. The sequenced DNA is TGCGCCAGCTCCCCCGGACAGGGCCGCTACAATGAGCAGTTCTTC.